Each of the 19 T cell receptor beta chains below was sequenced from the same sample in a study of CD8 T cells in ankylosing spondylitis. TCRdb re-called the 5' RACE reads through MiXCR, storing one row per CDR3 protein. The sample yields 85,000 to 90,000 distinct CDR3 sequences, around 30% seen once. Input material: blood, either unsorted or a sorted T cell fraction (not recorded which). These TCRs come from a male donor with ankylosing spondylitis or in good health (not recorded which).

V gene TRBV5-5 combines with J gene TRBJ1-2; weak D call: TRBD1 (6 bases). Germline V gives CDR1 SGHKS, CDR2 YYEKEE (reference sequence). V was pared by 4 bases and J by 4 bases, with 17 bases between. The CDR3 extends over 15 amino acids. This CDR3 reads CASSNTIRGSYGYTF. DNA of the CDR3: TGTGCCAGCAGCAACACAATCAGGGGTAGCTATGGCTACACCTTC.

This clonotype was counted between two and nine times. This chain links TRBV9 with TRBJ2-6; D is undetermined. Trimming took off 0 bases at V and 0 bases at J, with 10 bases between the two ends. The CDR3 is 17 amino acids. Per germline, CDR1 SGDLS and CDR2 YYNGEE. This CDR3 is CASSVEPLSSGANVLTF. Written as DNA, the CDR3 is TGTGCCAGCAGCGTAGAACCCCTGTCCTCTGGGGCCAACGTCCTGACTTTC.

CDR3 residues: CASSRGDYANTGELFF. CDR3 sequence (DNA): TGTGCCAGCAGCAGAGGAGACTACGCGAACACCGGGGAGCTGTTTTTT. The chain joins TRBV9 to TRBJ2-2; D is possibly TRBD2 (5 bases). CDR3 size: 16 residues. V gave up 4 bases and J gave up 0 bases, with 13 bases separating them. Germline V gene data show CDR1 as SGDLS and CDR2 as YYNGEE.

The rearrangement uses TRBV5-1 and TRBJ1-1, with D unclear. The germline V gene encodes CDR1 SGHRS and CDR2 YFSETQ. Deletions cut 0 bases from V and 6 bases from J, with 9 bases between. There are 13 residues in the CDR3. In nucleotides, the CDR3 is TGCGCCAGCAGCTTGGGCGGCGCGGCTGAAGCTTTCTTT. It specifies CASSLGGAAEAFF.

This clonotype has at least ten counts. This rearrangement joins TRBV6-5 to TRBJ1-1, with a possible D match to TRBD1 (6 bases). CDR1 and CDR2 from the germline V gene are MNHEY and SVGAGI. The CDR3 spans 16 residues. V was trimmed by 0 bases and J by 3 bases, leaving 14 bases between them. Here the CDR3 reads CASSYSNRGPYTEAFF. Here the CDR3 DNA reads TGTGCCAGCAGTTACTCGAATCGGGGGCCTTACACTGAAGCTTTCTTT.

This clonotype was recorded a few times. The chain has TRBV11-2 and TRBJ2-7; D remains unclear. Germline V gene data show CDR1 as SGHAT and CDR2 as FQNNGV. V was shortened by 0 bases and J by 2 bases, with 5 bases between the two germline ends. The CDR3 has 13 residues. This CDR3 is CASSLERAYEQYF. The CDR3 nucleotides read TGTGCCAGCAGCTTAGAAAGGGCCTACGAGCAGTACTTC.

This clonotype was observed a few times. The chain carries TRBV29-1 and TRBJ2-1; 7 bases map to TRBD1. V lost 7 bases, J lost 6 bases, and 21 bases stayed unmatched. Germline V CDR1 and CDR2: SQVTM, ANQGSEA. CDR3 length: 17 amino acids. The CDR3 nucleotides are TGCAGCGCAAAATCGGGGTCATTTGGGACAGACCTCAATGAGCAGTTCTTC. The encoded protein is CSAKSGSFGTDLNEQFF.

The chain uses TRBV6-1 and TRBJ2-3; 9 bases fit TRBD2. The length of the CDR3 is 16 residues. Per germline, CDR1 MNHNS and CDR2 SASEGT. Trimming at V came to 5 bases and at J to 1 base, leaving 7 bases not matched to a gene. This chain's CDR3 is CASSPWASGGTDTQYF. CDR3 sequence (DNA): TGTGCCAGCAGTCCCTGGGCTAGCGGGGGCACAGATACGCAGTATTTT.

The genes are TRBV11-2 and TRBJ2-3, with D perhaps matching TRBD1 (6 bases). V was trimmed by 1 base and J by 3 bases, leaving 11 bases between them. The CDR3 totals 15 residues. Germline V gene data show CDR1 as SGHAT and CDR2 as FQNNGV. CDR3 region: CASSLVDRNTDTQYF. The CDR3 DNA sequence: TGTGCCAGCAGCTTAGTGGACAGAAATACAGATACGCAGTATTTT.

This clonotype occurred a few times. V is TRBV10-3 and J is TRBJ1-4, with D perhaps TRBD1 (5 bases). Germline V gene lookup returns CDR1 ENHRY and CDR2 SYGVKD. Trimming stripped 0 bases from V and 8 bases from J, with 10 bases between. The CDR3 covers 14 residues. This chain's CDR3 is CAISESGAGEKLFF. CDR3 sequence (DNA): TGTGCCATCAGTGAGTCCGGGGCGGGCGAAAAACTGTTTTTT.

The chain carries TRBV7-3 and TRBJ2-1; 10 nucleotides line up with TRBD2. Germline values: CDR1 SGHTA, CDR2 FQGTGA. Germline trimming cut 0 bases from V and 10 bases from J; bases unmatched to any gene: 3. CDR3 length equals 14 residues. This chain's CDR3 is CASSLTISGGEQFF. The CDR3 nucleotides read TGTGCCAGCAGCTTAACGATTAGCGGGGGGGAGCAGTTCTTC.

This clonotype was picked up a small number of times. V usage is TRBV5-1 and J usage is TRBJ2-1, with 10 bases aligning to TRBD1. Germline assignment: CDR1 SGHRS and CDR2 YFSETQ. Trimming took 4 bases from V and 8 from J; bases not matched to a gene: 9. The CDR3 contains 15 residues. DNA for the CDR3: TGCGCCAGCAGCGACCGGGACAGGGGTAACTATGAGCAGTTCTTC. Translation: CASSDRDRGNYEQFF. The complete variable domain, with remaining parts taken from reference TRBV5-1 and TRBJ2-1, reads KAGVTQTPRYLIKTRGQQVTLSCSPISGHRSVSWYQQTPGQGLQFLFEYFSETQRNKGNFPGRFSGRQFSNSRSEMNVSTLELGDSALYLCASSDRDRGNYEQFFGPGTRLTVL.

The V gene is TRBV10-3, the J gene TRBJ1-2; D may be TRBD1 (5 bases). Looked up from germline, CDR1 is ENHRY and CDR2 is SYGVKD. The CDR3 runs to 16 residues. Trimming cost V 3 bases and J 3 bases, with 17 bases left between them. The CDR3 DNA reads TGTGCCATCAGTGATTGGGGCGCCGAACGGGACTATGGCTACACCTTC. This sequence encodes CAISDWGAERDYGYTF.

This clonotype showed up just a few times. The genes are TRBV5-1 and TRBJ2-5; 9 bases match TRBD2. The CDR3 extends over 16 amino acids. The V gene's germline CDR1 is SGHRS and CDR2 YFSETQ. The V and J ends lost 0 bases and 2 bases, in that order; junction bases with no gene match: 5. The CDR3, as DNA: TGCGCCAGCAGCTTGGCTCCTAGCGGGACTCAAGAGACCCAGTACTTC. Amino acids: CASSLAPSGTQETQYF. Full variable domain (remainder filled in from reference TRBV5-1 and TRBJ2-5): KAGVTQTPRYLIKTRGQQVTLSCSPISGHRSVSWYQQTPGQGLQFLFEYFSETQRNKGNFPGRFSGRQFSNSRSEMNVSTLELGDSALYLCASSLAPSGTQETQYFGPGTRLLVL.

CDR3 coding DNA: TGCAGTGCTAGAGCCCCGGGAGGCACTTTTGGCTACACCTTC. Translating it yields CSARAPGGTFGYTF. V and J are TRBV20-1 and TRBJ1-2; D unclear. Trimming took 1 base from V and 7 from J, leaving 16 bases between them. The CDR3 runs to 14 residues. CDR1 and CDR2 from the germline V gene are DFQATT and SNEGSKA (reference sequence).

This rearrangement joins TRBV20-1 to TRBJ2-2; D call uncertain. CDR1 and CDR2 (germline): DFQATT, SNEGSKA (reference sequence). V gave up 2 bases and J gave up 3 bases, with 10 bases separating them. The CDR3 consists of 14 residues. The CDR3 DNA reads TGCAGTGCTAGATCGTCTGGGGACACCGGGGAGCTGTTTTTT. Its translation: CSARSSGDTGELFF.

In its sample, this clonotype was seen a few times. The rearrangement links TRBV9 to TRBJ2-3; TRBD2 aligns across 7 bases. The V gene end was trimmed by 6 bases and the J gene end by 5 bases; junction bases not matched to a gene: 9. In germline, CDR1 is SGDLS, CDR2 YYNGEE. The CDR3 totals 14 residues. Here the CDR3 DNA reads TGTGCCAGCAATGGCGGGAGAGAGGGAGATACGCAGTATTTT. This sequence encodes CASNGGREGDTQYF.

This clonotype was found a few times. V is TRBV5-1 and J is TRBJ2-2, with D possibly TRBD2 on 5 matching bases. CDR3 size: 15 residues. Germline CDR1 and CDR2: SGHRS and YFSETQ. V was pared by 0 bases and J by 3 bases, with 9 bases between. In DNA, the CDR3 is TGCGCCAGCAGCTTGGAAGGGAGCGACACCGGGGAGCTGTTTTTT. It yields the protein CASSLEGSDTGELFF.

This clonotype was counted a few times. The V call is TRBV28, the J call TRBJ2-3; TRBD1 might be the D (6 bases). With 7 bases removed from V and 0 bases from J, the gap between germline ends came to 8 bases. The CDR3 has 13 amino acids. CDR1 and CDR2 from the germline V gene are MDHEN and SYDVKM. The CDR3: CASNGQSTDTQYF. The CDR3 nucleotides are TGTGCCAGCAACGGACAGAGCACAGATACGCAGTATTTT.